A single T cell receptor beta chain is shown here with its context. How the authors handled the data: The authors estimated nucleated cell counts from reference gene primer amplification. The data were produced by immunoSEQ multiplex PCR, yet TCRdb's version contains in-frame clones alone and is incomplete. V and J calls and clone size follow that table, whereas D and trimming were derived from the DNA. The repertoire holds fewer than 250,000 clones, under 90% seen once, with approximately 2% in the top ten. This sample is part of a study of blood T cell repertoires in COVID-19. Study-level information: There were acute and convalescent COVID-19 samples, and they came from the United States, Italy and Spain. The cDNA or gDNA used as material had been derived from T cells, B-cell-depleted T cells, or PBMCs.

Recovered participants had two consecutive negative NP/OP PCR tests, healthcare professional clearance, or symptom resolution. Germline values: CDR1 LNHDA, CDR2 SQIVND (reference sequence). V shed 7 bases, J shed 4 bases, and the junction held 7 bases outside the gene matches. CDR3 length: 14 residues. The V call is TRBV19, the J call TRBJ1-5; 7 nucleotides agree with TRBD1. This clonotype originated in a man in his fifties or sixties who had recovered from COVID-19. The sample comprised PBMCs or T cells enriched from blood (not recorded which). Here the CDR3 DNA reads TGTGCCAGTACCCTGGGACAGCAAAATCAGCCCCAGCATTTT. This gives the protein CASTLGQQNQPQHF.